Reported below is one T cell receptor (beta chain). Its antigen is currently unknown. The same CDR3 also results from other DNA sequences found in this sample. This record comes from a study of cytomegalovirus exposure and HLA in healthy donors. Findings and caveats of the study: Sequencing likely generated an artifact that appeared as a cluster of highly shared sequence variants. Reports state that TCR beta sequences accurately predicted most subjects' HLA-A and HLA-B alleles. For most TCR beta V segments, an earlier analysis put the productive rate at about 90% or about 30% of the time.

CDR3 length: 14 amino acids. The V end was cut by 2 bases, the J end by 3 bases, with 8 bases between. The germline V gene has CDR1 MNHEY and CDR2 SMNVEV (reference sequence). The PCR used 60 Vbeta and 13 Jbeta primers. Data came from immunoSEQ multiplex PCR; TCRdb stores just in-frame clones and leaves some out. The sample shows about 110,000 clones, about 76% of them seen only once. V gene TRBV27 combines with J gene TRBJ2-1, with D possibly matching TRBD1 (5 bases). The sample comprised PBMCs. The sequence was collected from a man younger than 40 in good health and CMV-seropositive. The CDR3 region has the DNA TGTGCCAGCAGTTTAGGGGCTGGCTACAATGAGCAGTTCTTC. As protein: CASSLGAGYNEQFF.